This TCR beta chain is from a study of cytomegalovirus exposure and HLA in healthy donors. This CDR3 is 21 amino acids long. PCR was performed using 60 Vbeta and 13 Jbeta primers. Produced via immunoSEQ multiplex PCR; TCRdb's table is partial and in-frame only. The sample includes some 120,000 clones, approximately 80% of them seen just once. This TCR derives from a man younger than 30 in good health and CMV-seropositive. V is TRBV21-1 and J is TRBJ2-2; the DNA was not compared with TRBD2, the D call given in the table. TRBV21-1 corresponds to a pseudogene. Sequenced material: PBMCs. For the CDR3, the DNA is TGTGCCAGCAGCAAATGCCCCCACGGACTAGCGGGTGCCGCGAACACCGGGGAGCTGTTTTTT. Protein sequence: CASSKCPHGLAGAANTGELFF.